The following is a T cell receptor (beta chain) sequence with its context. The record originates from a study of control samples from healthy donors and cancer patients. Germline loops: CDR1 GTSNPN, CDR2 SVGIG (reference sequence). The CDR3 consists of 13 residues. Trimming cost V 5 bases and J 1 base, with 6 bases left between them. Libraries were prepared by immunoSEQ multiplex PCR; TCRdb keeps only in-frame clonotypes and omits some of them. This sample has about 180,000 clones, with 85% to 95% found just once. Sequencing was carried out using blood. The sequence was obtained from a young man in good health. The chain has TRBV30 and TRBJ1-6; D gene unclear. CDR3 protein: CAWAGSYNSPLHF. The CDR3 DNA sequence: TGTGCCTGGGCGGGATCCTATAATTCACCCCTCCACTTT.